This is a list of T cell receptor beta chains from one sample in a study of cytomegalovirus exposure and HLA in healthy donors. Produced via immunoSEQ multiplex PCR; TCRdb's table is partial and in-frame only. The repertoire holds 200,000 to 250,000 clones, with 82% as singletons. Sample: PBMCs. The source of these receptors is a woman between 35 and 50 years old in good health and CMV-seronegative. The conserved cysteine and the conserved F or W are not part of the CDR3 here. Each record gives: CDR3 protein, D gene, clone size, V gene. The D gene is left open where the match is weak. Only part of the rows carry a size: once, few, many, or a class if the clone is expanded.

CDR3aa: ASSLSGLAGEETQY
d_gene: TRBD2
abundance: .
v_gene: TRBV7-7

CDR3aa: SSSLVGSAGEQY
d_gene: .
abundance: once
v_gene: TRBV7-9

CDR3aa: ASTPYYPSTDTQY
d_gene: .
abundance: .
v_gene: TRBV19

CDR3aa: ASRSAGGDGYGYT
d_gene: TRBD1
abundance: .
v_gene: TRBV28

CDR3aa: ASSSRQGDEKLF
d_gene: TRBD1
abundance: .
v_gene: TRBV7-2

CDR3aa: ASTLTGGGNQPQH
d_gene: TRBD1
abundance: few
v_gene: TRBV6-6

CDR3aa: ASRTAGLAKLTYEQY
d_gene: .
abundance: .
v_gene: TRBV28

CDR3aa: ASSSSGTGLNEKLF
d_gene: TRBD1
abundance: .
v_gene: TRBV5-6

CDR3aa: ASRLTSGTATEAF
d_gene: TRBD1
abundance: few
v_gene: TRBV6-5

CDR3aa: ASSADVQRRNIQY
d_gene: .
abundance: .
v_gene: TRBV13

CDR3aa: ASSPTGGYT
d_gene: .
abundance: .
v_gene: TRBV28

CDR3aa: ASSPGQARGETQY
d_gene: TRBD1
abundance: .
v_gene: TRBV5-1

CDR3aa: ASSEIQGMNTEAF
d_gene: .
abundance: .
v_gene: TRBV10-1

CDR3aa: ASSPGWGQGVLQPQH
d_gene: TRBD1
abundance: .
v_gene: TRBV5-8

CDR3aa: ASSIGDEDNEQF
d_gene: .
abundance: .
v_gene: TRBV5-4

CDR3aa: ASSALLGANYGYT
d_gene: .
abundance: .
v_gene: TRBV19

CDR3aa: SVASGGYNEQF
d_gene: TRBD2
abundance: once
v_gene: TRBV29-1

CDR3aa: ASSAREQF
d_gene: .
abundance: .
v_gene: TRBV2

CDR3aa: ASSEYGLADLSYNEQF
d_gene: TRBD2
abundance: once
v_gene: TRBV2

CDR3aa: ASSHSRGHNEQF
d_gene: .
abundance: .
v_gene: TRBV27